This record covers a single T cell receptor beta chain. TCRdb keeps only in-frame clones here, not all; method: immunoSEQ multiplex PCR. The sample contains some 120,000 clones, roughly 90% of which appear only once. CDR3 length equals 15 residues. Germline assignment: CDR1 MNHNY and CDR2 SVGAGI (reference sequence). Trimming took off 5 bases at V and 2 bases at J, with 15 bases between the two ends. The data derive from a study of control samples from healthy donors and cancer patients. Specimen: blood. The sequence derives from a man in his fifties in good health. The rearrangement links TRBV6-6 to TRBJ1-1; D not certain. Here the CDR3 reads CASSQKDGYNTEAFF. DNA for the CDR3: TGTGCCAGCAGTCAAAAGGACGGATACAACACTGAAGCTTTCTTT.